This T cell receptor beta chain was sequenced for a study of shared clonotypes between healthy human individuals. Some clones are missing from TCRdb's copy, which holds only in-frame ones; the method was immunoSEQ multiplex PCR. Of fewer than 1.4 million clones listed, about four fifths are singletons. Germline CDR1 is SGHKS and CDR2 is YYEKEE (reference sequence). The CDR3 extends over 16 amino acids. The germline V and J ends were trimmed by 5 bases and 0 bases, with 15 bases remaining between them. The source of this sequence is a man between 18 and 35 years old in good health. Some clones in this sample may be carry-over from other donors' samples. The sequencing input was memory CD4+ T cells from PBMCs. Subset here: CD45RA-negative fraction. The rearrangement joins TRBV5-5 to TRBJ1-3; no reliable D call. The CDR3 bases are TGTGCCAGCAGAACCAGTGACACCAGCTCTGGAAACACCATATATTTT. Translation: CASRTSDTSSGNTIYF.